The text below deals with one T cell receptor beta chain. The CDR3 totals 16 residues. CDR1 and CDR2 from the germline V gene are MNHEY and SMNVEV (reference sequence). Between the trimmed V and J ends, which lost 6 bases and 4 bases, there was a span of 18 bases. The cohort comprised adults aged 18 to 89 years residing in some 24 US areas. The sample comes from a study of blood T cell repertoires in COVID-19. About the research overall: COVID-19 samples from acute and convalescent phases originated in the United States, Italy and Spain. PBMCs, B-cell-depleted T cells, or T cells provided the cDNA or gDNA that made up the material.

Measured with immunoSEQ multiplex PCR; TCRdb has only the in-frame clones, and not every one. This table has 150,000 to 200,000 clones, under 80% appearing once. The chain has TRBV27 and TRBJ2-2, with TRBD2 as a possible D gene (6 bases). The sample consisted of PBMCs or T cells enriched from blood (not recorded which). The receptor's source is a woman in her 50s with acute COVID-19. This CDR3 reads CASRRARGAGTGELFF. CDR3 DNA: TGTGCCAGCAGACGCGCGCGGGGCGCAGGCACCGGGGAGCTGTTTTTT.